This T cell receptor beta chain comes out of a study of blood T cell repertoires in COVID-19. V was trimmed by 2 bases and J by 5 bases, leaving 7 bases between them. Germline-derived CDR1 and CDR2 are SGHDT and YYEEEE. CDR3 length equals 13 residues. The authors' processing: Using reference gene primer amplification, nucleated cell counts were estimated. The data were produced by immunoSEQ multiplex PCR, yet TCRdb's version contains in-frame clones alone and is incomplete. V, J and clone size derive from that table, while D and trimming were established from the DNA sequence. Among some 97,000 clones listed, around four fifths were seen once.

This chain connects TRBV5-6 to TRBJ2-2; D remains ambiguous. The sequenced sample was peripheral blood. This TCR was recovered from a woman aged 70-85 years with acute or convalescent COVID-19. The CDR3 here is CASSFYGTGELFF. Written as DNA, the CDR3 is TGTGCCAGCAGCTTCTACGGTACCGGGGAGCTGTTTTTT.